This is a list of T cell receptor beta chains from one sample in a study of T cells in Graves' hyperthyroidism and ophthalmopathy. TCRdb used MiXCR to reprocess the multiplex PCR reads, holding one entry per CDR3 protein. The sample lists roughly 420,000 distinct CDR3 sequences, roughly 13% occurring once. The sample was blood. The receptors were gathered from a woman aged 18-35 years with Graves' hyperthyroidism. Both conserved end residues are part of each CDR3. D genes are given only for firm matches. Not all rows give a size; the values are once, few, many and, for expanded clones, a class.

len: 15
d_gene: NA
v_gene: TRBV12-3/TRBV12-4
j_gene: TRBJ1-4
abundance: few
CDR3nt: TGTGCCAGCAGTTTAAATCGGGGCGGGAATGAAAAACTGTTTTTT
CDR3aa: CASSLNRGGNEKLFF

len: 15
d_gene: NA
v_gene: TRBV28
j_gene: TRBJ1-1
abundance: many
CDR3nt: TGTGCCAGCACCCGAGGACTTATCCCGAACACTGAAGCTTTCTTT
CDR3aa: CASTRGLIPNTEAFF

len: 14
d_gene: NA
v_gene: TRBV12-3/TRBV12-4
j_gene: TRBJ2-7
abundance: many
CDR3nt: TGTGCCAGCAGCTCCGGGACACAGACCTACGAGCAGTACTTC
CDR3aa: CASSSGTQTYEQYF

len: 13
d_gene: NA
v_gene: TRBV12-3/TRBV12-4
j_gene: TRBJ2-7
abundance: many
CDR3nt: TGTGCCAGCCGTGGCAGAAGCTCCTACGAGCAGTACTTC
CDR3aa: CASRGRSSYEQYF

len: 13
d_gene: NA
v_gene: TRBV4-3
j_gene: TRBJ2-7
abundance: many
CDR3nt: TGCGCCAGCAGCCAAGATAGGTATGCCGAGCAGTACTTC
CDR3aa: CASSQDRYAEQYF

len: 13
d_gene: NA
v_gene: TRBV29-1
j_gene: TRBJ2-3
abundance: many
CDR3nt: TGCAGCGTTGCTGAACAGGAGGGGAGTACGCAGTATTTT
CDR3aa: CSVAEQEGSTQYF

len: 14
d_gene: TRBD2
v_gene: TRBV20-1
j_gene: TRBJ2-7
abundance: NA
CDR3nt: TGCAGTGCTAGAGGACTAGCGGGACCCTACGAGCAGTACTTC
CDR3aa: CSARGLAGPYEQYF

len: 15
d_gene: NA
v_gene: TRBV7-9
j_gene: TRBJ2-3
abundance: many
CDR3nt: TGTGCCAGCAGCTCGCACACGACGGCCTCAGATACGCAGTATTTT
CDR3aa: CASSSHTTASDTQYF

len: 19
d_gene: TRBD1
v_gene: TRBV7-2
j_gene: TRBJ1-6
abundance: NA
CDR3nt: TGTGCCAGCAGTCTGACCGGGACAGAGGGCGCCGGAATTAATTCACCCCTCCACTTT
CDR3aa: CASSLTGTEGAGINSPLHF

len: 14
d_gene: NA
v_gene: TRBV10-3
j_gene: TRBJ1-2
abundance: many
CDR3nt: TGTGCCATCAGTGAAGGCTACCTCAACTATGGCTACACCTTC
CDR3aa: CAISEGYLNYGYTF

len: 16
d_gene: NA
v_gene: TRBV19
j_gene: TRBJ1-5
abundance: once
CDR3nt: TGTGCCAGTAGTGTCGCAGGGTTTTATAGCAATCAGCCCCAGCATTTT
CDR3aa: CASSVAGFYSNQPQHF

len: 16
d_gene: TRBD1
v_gene: TRBV27
j_gene: TRBJ1-4
abundance: NA
CDR3nt: TGTGCCAGCAGTAGGGACAGGGGGCATCGAAATGAAAAACTGTTTTTT
CDR3aa: CASSRDRGHRNEKLFF

len: 14
d_gene: TRBD2
v_gene: TRBV20-1
j_gene: TRBJ2-7
abundance: many
CDR3nt: TGCAGTGCTAGAGGGGCGGGAGGGGACCGCGAGCAGTACTTC
CDR3aa: CSARGAGGDREQYF

len: 15
d_gene: TRBD2
v_gene: TRBV10-2
j_gene: TRBJ2-1
abundance: few
CDR3nt: TGCGCCAGCAGTGAAGTGGGAGGGAAGAACAATGAGCAGTTCTTC
CDR3aa: CASSEVGGKNNEQFF

len: 14
d_gene: TRBD1
v_gene: TRBV6-1
j_gene: TRBJ1-2
abundance: many
CDR3nt: TGTGCCAGCAGCACCCTACAGGGGGCCTATGGCTACACCTTC
CDR3aa: CASSTLQGAYGYTF

len: 13
d_gene: TRBD1
v_gene: TRBV30
j_gene: TRBJ2-7
abundance: few
CDR3nt: TGTGCCTGGAACCTGGACAGGGCCCACGAGCAGTACTTC
CDR3aa: CAWNLDRAHEQYF

len: 14
d_gene: TRBD2
v_gene: TRBV28
j_gene: TRBJ2-7
abundance: many
CDR3nt: TGTGCCAGCAACCTACTAGCGGGAAAAAACGAGCAGTACTTC
CDR3aa: CASNLLAGKNEQYF

len: 15
d_gene: TRBD2
v_gene: TRBV25-1
j_gene: TRBJ2-3
abundance: NA
CDR3nt: TGTGCCAGCAGTGACCGGCTAGCGGGCACAGATACGCAGTATTTT
CDR3aa: CASSDRLAGTDTQYF

len: 15
d_gene: NA
v_gene: TRBV20-1
j_gene: TRBJ2-1
abundance: few
CDR3nt: TGCAGTGCCCACAGGGGGTCAGCGGGAGGTAATGAGCAGTTCTTC
CDR3aa: CSAHRGSAGGNEQFF

len: 17
d_gene: TRBD2
v_gene: TRBV3-1
j_gene: TRBJ2-5
abundance: many
CDR3nt: TGTGCCAGCAGCCCGCTAGCGGGAGAAGTAAGCCAAGAGACCCAGTACTTC
CDR3aa: CASSPLAGEVSQETQYF

len: 14
d_gene: NA
v_gene: TRBV20-1
j_gene: TRBJ1-5
abundance: NA
CDR3nt: TGCAGTGCTTCTAAGGGTCCCCCCAATCAGCCCCAGCATTTT
CDR3aa: CSASKGPPNQPQHF

len: 17
d_gene: TRBD1
v_gene: TRBV20-1
j_gene: TRBJ1-5
abundance: NA
CDR3nt: TGCAGTGCATCCGGGACAGGGGGCCTAGGGAGCAATCAGCCCCAGCATTTT
CDR3aa: CSASGTGGLGSNQPQHF

len: 14
d_gene: NA
v_gene: TRBV30
j_gene: TRBJ2-2
abundance: few
CDR3nt: TGTGCCTGGAGTGTACACCGGCCCGCCGGGGAGCTGTTTTTT
CDR3aa: CAWSVHRPAGELFF

len: 13
d_gene: NA
v_gene: TRBV3-1
j_gene: TRBJ1-2
abundance: NA
CDR3nt: TGTGCCAGCAGCCAACAACAGGGATATGGCTACACCTTC
CDR3aa: CASSQQQGYGYTF

len: 13
d_gene: TRBD1
v_gene: TRBV18
j_gene: TRBJ1-4
abundance: many
CDR3nt: TGTGCCAGCTCTGGGACAGTCCAGGAAAAACTGTTTTTT
CDR3aa: CASSGTVQEKLFF

len: 18
d_gene: TRBD2
v_gene: TRBV29-1
j_gene: TRBJ2-7
abundance: many
CDR3nt: TGCAGCGCCCTGATCCTTTCCGGGACTAGCGGGAGGGGGAACGAGCAGTACTTC
CDR3aa: CSALILSGTSGRGNEQYF

len: 17
d_gene: TRBD2
v_gene: TRBV11-2
j_gene: TRBJ2-3
abundance: NA
CDR3nt: TGTGTCAGCAGCTGGCCAGGGACTAGCGGGCCCACAGATACGCAGTATTTT
CDR3aa: CVSSWPGTSGPTDTQYF

len: 14
d_gene: TRBD1
v_gene: TRBV20-1
j_gene: TRBJ2-5
abundance: medium-sized
CDR3nt: TGCAGTGCTAGAGAGGGGACAGGGTGGGAGACCCAGTACTTC
CDR3aa: CSAREGTGWETQYF

len: 14
d_gene: TRBD2
v_gene: TRBV11-2
j_gene: TRBJ2-7
abundance: many
CDR3nt: TGTGCCAGCAGCTGGACTAGCGTGTCCTACGAGCAGTACTTC
CDR3aa: CASSWTSVSYEQYF

len: 14
d_gene: NA
v_gene: TRBV3-1
j_gene: TRBJ2-7
abundance: many
CDR3nt: TGTGCCAGCAGCCAAGACTCGAAATCCTACGAGCAGTACTTC
CDR3aa: CASSQDSKSYEQYF

len: 15
d_gene: NA
v_gene: TRBV5-1
j_gene: TRBJ2-2
abundance: NA
CDR3nt: TGCGCCAGCAGCTTGGTGGGGGTGGACACCGGGGAGCTGTTTTTT
CDR3aa: CASSLVGVDTGELFF

len: 16
d_gene: TRBD1
v_gene: TRBV5-1
j_gene: TRBJ1-6
abundance: few
CDR3nt: TGCGCCAGCAGCTTGGAGGGGGCAGCAAATAATTCACCCCTCCACTTT
CDR3aa: CASSLEGAANNSPLHF

len: 17
d_gene: NA
v_gene: TRBV28
j_gene: TRBJ1-5
abundance: many
CDR3nt: TGTGCCAGCACCACCCAGATCCTGGGCCGGGGGAATCAGCCCCAGCATTTT
CDR3aa: CASTTQILGRGNQPQHF

len: 14
d_gene: NA
v_gene: TRBV6-1
j_gene: TRBJ1-1
abundance: many
CDR3nt: TGTGCCAGCAGCTCTTCGGGGAGGCCCACTGAAGCTTTCTTT
CDR3aa: CASSSSGRPTEAFF

len: 15
d_gene: NA
v_gene: TRBV6-1
j_gene: TRBJ1-3
abundance: NA
CDR3nt: TGTGCCAGCAGGACCGGGCCCTACTCTGGAAACACCATATATTTT
CDR3aa: CASRTGPYSGNTIYF

len: 12
d_gene: NA
v_gene: TRBV6-1
j_gene: TRBJ2-7
abundance: many
CDR3nt: TGTGCCAGCAGTGATTTACCACTGACTAGGTACTTC
CDR3aa: CASSDLPLTRYF

len: 14
d_gene: NA
v_gene: TRBV29-1
j_gene: TRBJ1-1
abundance: few
CDR3nt: TGCAGCGGGGTGAGGTTCGGGGTGAACACTGAAGCTTTCTTT
CDR3aa: CSGVRFGVNTEAFF

len: 15
d_gene: TRBD2
v_gene: TRBV11-2
j_gene: TRBJ2-1
abundance: NA
CDR3nt: TGTGCCAGCAGCCTAACTAGCGGCGCCCACAATGAGCAGTTCTTC
CDR3aa: CASSLTSGAHNEQFF

len: 11
d_gene: NA
v_gene: TRBV20-1
j_gene: TRBJ1-4
abundance: NA
CDR3nt: TGCGGTTCCGGGACCCCTCAAAGACTGTTTTTT
CDR3aa: CGSGTPQRLFF

len: 13
d_gene: NA
v_gene: TRBV10-2
j_gene: TRBJ2-5
abundance: NA
CDR3nt: TGCGCCAGCAGTGAGTCGAGGGTGGGGACCCAGTACTTC
CDR3aa: CASSESRVGTQYF

len: 13
d_gene: TRBD2
v_gene: TRBV20-1
j_gene: TRBJ2-1
abundance: many
CDR3nt: TGCAGTGCTACCCGACTAGCGGGAGGGGAGCAGTTCTTC
CDR3aa: CSATRLAGGEQFF

len: 12
d_gene: NA
v_gene: TRBV10-3
j_gene: TRBJ2-3
abundance: few
CDR3nt: TGTGCCATCAAGGGGGGGGAACATACGCAGTATTTT
CDR3aa: CAIKGGEHTQYF

len: 17
d_gene: NA
v_gene: TRBV6-9
j_gene: TRBJ2-6
abundance: NA
CDR3nt: TGTGCCAGCAGTTCCACCCCAGGGTTAGGGGGGGCCAACGTCCTGACTTTC
CDR3aa: CASSSTPGLGGANVLTF

len: 15
d_gene: TRBD2
v_gene: TRBV2
j_gene: TRBJ2-5
abundance: many
CDR3nt: TGTGCCAGCCTAGCGGGAGGGAACAGCCAAGAGACCCAGTACTTC
CDR3aa: CASLAGGNSQETQYF

len: 15
d_gene: NA
v_gene: TRBV24-1
j_gene: TRBJ2-1
abundance: NA
CDR3nt: TGTGCCACCAGTGATTTGAAGAGTCCTGCGGGGCAGCAGTTCTTC
CDR3aa: CATSDLKSPAGQQFF

len: 14
d_gene: TRBD1
v_gene: TRBV5-1
j_gene: TRBJ1-1
abundance: many
CDR3nt: TGCGCCAGCAGCGGGGACAGCATGAACACTGAAGCTTTCTTT
CDR3aa: CASSGDSMNTEAFF